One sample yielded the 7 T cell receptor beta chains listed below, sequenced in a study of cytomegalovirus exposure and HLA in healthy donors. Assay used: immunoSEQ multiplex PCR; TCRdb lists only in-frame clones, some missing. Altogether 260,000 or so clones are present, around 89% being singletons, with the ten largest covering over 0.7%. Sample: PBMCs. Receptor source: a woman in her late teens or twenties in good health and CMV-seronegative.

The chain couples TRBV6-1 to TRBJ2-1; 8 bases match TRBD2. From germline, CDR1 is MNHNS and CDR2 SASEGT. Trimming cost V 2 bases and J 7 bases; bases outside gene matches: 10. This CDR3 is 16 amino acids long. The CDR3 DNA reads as TGTGCCAGCAGTGAATTTCAAGCGGGAGTCTGGAATGAGCAGTTCTTC. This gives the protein CASSEFQAGVWNEQFF.

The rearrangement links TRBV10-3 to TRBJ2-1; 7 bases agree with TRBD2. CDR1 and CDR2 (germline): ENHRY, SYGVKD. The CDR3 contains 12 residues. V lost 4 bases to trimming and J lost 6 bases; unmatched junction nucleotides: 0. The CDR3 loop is CAISGEGNEQFF. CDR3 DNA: TGTGCCATCAGTGGGGAGGGCAATGAGCAGTTCTTC.

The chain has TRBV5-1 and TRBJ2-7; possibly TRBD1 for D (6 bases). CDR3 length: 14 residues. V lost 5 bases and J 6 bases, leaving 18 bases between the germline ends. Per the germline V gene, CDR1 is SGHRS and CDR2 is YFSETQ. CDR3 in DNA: TGCGCCAGCAGTTTGCCCGGGACATCAAGCGAGCAGTACTTC. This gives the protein CASSLPGTSSEQYF.

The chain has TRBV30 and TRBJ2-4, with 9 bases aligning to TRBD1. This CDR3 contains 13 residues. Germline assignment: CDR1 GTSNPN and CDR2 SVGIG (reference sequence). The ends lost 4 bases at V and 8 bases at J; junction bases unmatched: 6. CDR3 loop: CAWTGQGMDIQYF. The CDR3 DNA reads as TGTGCCTGGACCGGACAGGGGATGGACATTCAGTACTTC. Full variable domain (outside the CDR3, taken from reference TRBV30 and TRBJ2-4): SQTIHQWPATLVQPVGSPLSLECTVEGTSNPNLYWYRQAAGRGLQLLFYSVGIGQISSEVPQNLSASRPQDRQFILSSKKLLLSDSGFYLCAWTGQGMDIQYFGAGTRLSVL.

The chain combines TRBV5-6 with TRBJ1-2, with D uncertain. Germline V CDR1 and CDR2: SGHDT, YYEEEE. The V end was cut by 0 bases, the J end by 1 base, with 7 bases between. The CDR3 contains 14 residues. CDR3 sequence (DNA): TGTGCCAGCAGCTTGGAGGCGGGTAACTATGGCTACACCTTC. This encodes CASSLEAGNYGYTF.

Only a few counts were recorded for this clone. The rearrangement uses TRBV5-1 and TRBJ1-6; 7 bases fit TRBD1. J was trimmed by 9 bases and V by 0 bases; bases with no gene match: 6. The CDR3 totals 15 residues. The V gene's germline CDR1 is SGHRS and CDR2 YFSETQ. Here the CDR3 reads CASSLAPGGGSPLHF. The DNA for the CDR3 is TGCGCCAGCAGCTTGGCCCCAGGGGGAGGTTCACCCCTCCACTTT.

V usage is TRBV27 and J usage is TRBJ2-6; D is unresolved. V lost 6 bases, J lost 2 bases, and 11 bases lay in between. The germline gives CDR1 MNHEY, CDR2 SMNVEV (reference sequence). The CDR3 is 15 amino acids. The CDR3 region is CASRQPGPGANVLTF. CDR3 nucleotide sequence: TGTGCCAGCAGGCAACCGGGTCCTGGGGCCAACGTCCTGACTTTC.